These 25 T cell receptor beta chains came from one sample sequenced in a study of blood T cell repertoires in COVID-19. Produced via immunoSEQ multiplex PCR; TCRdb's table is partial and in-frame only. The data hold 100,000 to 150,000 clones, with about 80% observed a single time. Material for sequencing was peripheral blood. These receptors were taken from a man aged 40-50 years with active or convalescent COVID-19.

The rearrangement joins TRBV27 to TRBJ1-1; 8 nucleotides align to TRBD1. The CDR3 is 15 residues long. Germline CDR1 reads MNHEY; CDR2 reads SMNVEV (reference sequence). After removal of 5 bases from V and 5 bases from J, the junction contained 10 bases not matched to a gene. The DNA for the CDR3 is TGTGCCAGCAGTGACAAACAGGGGGAGGAGACTGAAGCTTTCTTT. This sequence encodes CASSDKQGEETEAFF.

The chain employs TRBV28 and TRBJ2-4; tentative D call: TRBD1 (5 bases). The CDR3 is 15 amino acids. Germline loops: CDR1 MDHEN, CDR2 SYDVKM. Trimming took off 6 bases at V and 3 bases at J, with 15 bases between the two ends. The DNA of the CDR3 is TGTGCCAGCAGCCCCGAAGGGGCCGGCAAAAACATTCAGTACTTC. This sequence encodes CASSPEGAGKNIQYF.

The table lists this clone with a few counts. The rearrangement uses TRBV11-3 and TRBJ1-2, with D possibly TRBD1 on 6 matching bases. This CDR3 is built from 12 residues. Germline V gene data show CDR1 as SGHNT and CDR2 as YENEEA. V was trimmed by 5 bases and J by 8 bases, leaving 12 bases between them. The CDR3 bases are TGTGCCAGCAGCGCAGGGGCGAAGGGCTACACCTTC. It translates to CASSAGAKGYTF.

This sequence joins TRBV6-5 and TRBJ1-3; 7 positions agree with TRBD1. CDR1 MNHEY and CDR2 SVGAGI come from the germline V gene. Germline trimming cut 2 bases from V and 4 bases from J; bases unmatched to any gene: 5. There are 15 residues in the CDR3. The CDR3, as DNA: TGTGCCAGCAGTTACGACAGGGCGGGCGGAAACACCATATATTTT. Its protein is CASSYDRAGGNTIYF.

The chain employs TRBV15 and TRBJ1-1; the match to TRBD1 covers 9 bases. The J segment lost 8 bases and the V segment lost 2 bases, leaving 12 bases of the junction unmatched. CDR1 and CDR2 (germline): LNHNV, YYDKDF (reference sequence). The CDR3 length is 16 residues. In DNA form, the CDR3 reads TGTGCCACCAGCAGATTTAAGGGGACAGGGACATCGGAAGCTTTCTTT. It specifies CATSRFKGTGTSEAFF.

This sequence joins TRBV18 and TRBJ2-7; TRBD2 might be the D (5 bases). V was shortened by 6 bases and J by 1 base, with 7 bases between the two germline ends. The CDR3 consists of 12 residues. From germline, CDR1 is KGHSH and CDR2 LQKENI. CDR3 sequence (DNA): TGTGCCAGCTCTTCGGGGTCCTACGAGCAGTACTTC. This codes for CASSSGSYEQYF.

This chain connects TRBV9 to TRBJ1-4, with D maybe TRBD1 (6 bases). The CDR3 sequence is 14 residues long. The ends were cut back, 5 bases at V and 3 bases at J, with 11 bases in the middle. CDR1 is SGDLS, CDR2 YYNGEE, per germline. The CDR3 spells CASSLDSSNEKLFF. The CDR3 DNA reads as TGTGCCAGCAGTCTGGACAGCTCTAATGAAAAACTGTTTTTT.

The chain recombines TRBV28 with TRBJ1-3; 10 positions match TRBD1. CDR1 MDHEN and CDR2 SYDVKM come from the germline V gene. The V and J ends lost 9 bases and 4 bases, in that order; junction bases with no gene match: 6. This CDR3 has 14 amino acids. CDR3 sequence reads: CASVTGGAGNTIYF. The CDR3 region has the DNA TGTGCCAGTGTGACAGGGGGCGCAGGAAACACCATATATTTT.

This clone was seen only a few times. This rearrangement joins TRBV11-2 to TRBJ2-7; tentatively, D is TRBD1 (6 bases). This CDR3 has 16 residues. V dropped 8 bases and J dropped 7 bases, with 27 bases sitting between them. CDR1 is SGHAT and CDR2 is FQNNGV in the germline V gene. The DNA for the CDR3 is TGTGCCAGCCGCGTTTCCACAGGGCCCAGGGGTGGGGAGCAGTACTTC. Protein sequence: CASRVSTGPRGGEQYF.

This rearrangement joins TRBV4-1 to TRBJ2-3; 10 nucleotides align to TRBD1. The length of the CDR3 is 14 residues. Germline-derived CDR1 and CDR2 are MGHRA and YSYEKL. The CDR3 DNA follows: TGCGCAACCAGCGGTTTTGGTGGGACAGGGGACAAGTATTTT. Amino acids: CATSGFGGTGDKYF.

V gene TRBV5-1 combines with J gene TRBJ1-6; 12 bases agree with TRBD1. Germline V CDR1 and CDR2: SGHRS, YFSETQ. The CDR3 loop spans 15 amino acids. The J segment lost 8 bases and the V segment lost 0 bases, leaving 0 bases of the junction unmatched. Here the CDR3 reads CASSLGDRGHSPLHF. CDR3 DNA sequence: TGCGCCAGCAGCTTGGGGGACAGGGGGCATTCACCCCTCCACTTT.

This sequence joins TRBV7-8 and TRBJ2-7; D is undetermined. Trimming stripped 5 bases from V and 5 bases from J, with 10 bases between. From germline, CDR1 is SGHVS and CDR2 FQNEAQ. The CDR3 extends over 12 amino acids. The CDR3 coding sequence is TGTGCCAGCAGCCTGGGCCAGGACGAGCAGTACTTC. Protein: CASSLGQDEQYF.

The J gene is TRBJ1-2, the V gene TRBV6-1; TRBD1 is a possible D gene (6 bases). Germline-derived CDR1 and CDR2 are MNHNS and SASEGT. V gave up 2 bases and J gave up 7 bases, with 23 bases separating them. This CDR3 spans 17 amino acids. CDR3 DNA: TGTGCCAGCAGTGAAAGGACCACAGGGTTGACAAGAGGTGGCTACACCTTC. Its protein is CASSERTTGLTRGGYTF.

The CDR3 loop reads CAWILRGGGYNEQFF. CDR3 coding DNA: TGTGCCTGGATCCTCCGGGGGGGCGGGTACAATGAGCAGTTCTTC. V gene TRBV30 combines with J gene TRBJ2-1; 8 positions match TRBD2. The CDR3 runs to 15 residues. Germline V lookup: CDR1 GTSNPN, CDR2 SVGIG (reference sequence). V shed 4 bases, J shed 4 bases, and the junction held 9 bases outside the gene matches.

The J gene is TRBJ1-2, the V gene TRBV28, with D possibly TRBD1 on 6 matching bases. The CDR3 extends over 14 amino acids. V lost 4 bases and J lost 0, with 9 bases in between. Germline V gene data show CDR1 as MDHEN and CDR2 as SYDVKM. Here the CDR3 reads CASSSGAANYGYTF. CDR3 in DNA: TGTGCCAGCAGTTCAGGGGCGGCTAACTATGGCTACACCTTC.

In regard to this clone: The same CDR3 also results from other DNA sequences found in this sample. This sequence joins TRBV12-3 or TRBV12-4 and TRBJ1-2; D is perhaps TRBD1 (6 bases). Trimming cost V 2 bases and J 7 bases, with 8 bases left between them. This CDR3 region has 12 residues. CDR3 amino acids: CASSLRGGGYTF. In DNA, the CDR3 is TGTGCCAGCAGTTTAAGGGGGGGTGGCTACACCTTC.

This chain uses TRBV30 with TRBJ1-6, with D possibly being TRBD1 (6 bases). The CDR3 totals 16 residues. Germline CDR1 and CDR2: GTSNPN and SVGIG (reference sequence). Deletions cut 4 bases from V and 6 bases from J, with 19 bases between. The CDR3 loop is CAWNRASGSTNSPLHF. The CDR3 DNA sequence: TGTGCCTGGAACAGGGCGTCAGGCTCTACTAATTCACCCCTCCACTTT.

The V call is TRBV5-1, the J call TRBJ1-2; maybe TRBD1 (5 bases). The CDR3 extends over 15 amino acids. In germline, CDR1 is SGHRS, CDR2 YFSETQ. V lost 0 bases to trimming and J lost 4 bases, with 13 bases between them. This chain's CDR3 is CASSLDQGGLYGYTF. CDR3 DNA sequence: TGCGCCAGCAGCTTGGATCAGGGTGGCCTCTATGGCTACACCTTC. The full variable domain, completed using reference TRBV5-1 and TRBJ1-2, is KAGVTQTPRYLIKTRGQQVTLSCSPISGHRSVSWYQQTPGQGLQFLFEYFSETQRNKGNFPGRFSGRQFSNSRSEMNVSTLELGDSALYLCASSLDQGGLYGYTFGSGTRLTVV.

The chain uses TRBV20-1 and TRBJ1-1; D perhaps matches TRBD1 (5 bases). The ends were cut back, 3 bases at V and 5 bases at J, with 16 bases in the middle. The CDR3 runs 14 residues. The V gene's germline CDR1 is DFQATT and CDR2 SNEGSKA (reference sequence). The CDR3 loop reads CSASPGPGRTEAFF. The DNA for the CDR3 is TGCAGTGCTAGTCCGGGACCTGGGAGGACTGAAGCTTTCTTT.

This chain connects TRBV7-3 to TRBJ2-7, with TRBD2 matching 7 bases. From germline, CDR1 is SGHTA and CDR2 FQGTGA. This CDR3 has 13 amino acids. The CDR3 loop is CPEAQGGPDEQYF. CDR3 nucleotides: TGTCCTGAGGCCCAGGGAGGGCCTGACGAGCAGTACTTC.

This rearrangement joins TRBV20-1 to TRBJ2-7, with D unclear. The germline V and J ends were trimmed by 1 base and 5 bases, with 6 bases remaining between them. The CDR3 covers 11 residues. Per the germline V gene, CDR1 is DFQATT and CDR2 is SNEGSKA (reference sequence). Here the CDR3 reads CSARAGHEQYF. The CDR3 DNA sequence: TGCAGTGCTAGAGCAGGCCACGAGCAGTACTTC.

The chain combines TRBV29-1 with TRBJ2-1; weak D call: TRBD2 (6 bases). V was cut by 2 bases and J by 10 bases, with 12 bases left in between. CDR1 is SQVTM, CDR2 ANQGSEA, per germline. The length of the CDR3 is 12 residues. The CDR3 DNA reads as TGCAGCGTTGAACCGGGGGTGAGGGAGCAGTTCTTC. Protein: CSVEPGVREQFF.

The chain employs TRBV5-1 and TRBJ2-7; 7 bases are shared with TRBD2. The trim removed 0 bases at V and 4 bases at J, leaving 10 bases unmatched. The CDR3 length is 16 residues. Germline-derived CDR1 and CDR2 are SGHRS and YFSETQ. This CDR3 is CASSLGGGRLGYEQYF. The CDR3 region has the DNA TGCGCCAGCAGCTTGGGCGGGGGAAGACTGGGATACGAGCAGTACTTC.

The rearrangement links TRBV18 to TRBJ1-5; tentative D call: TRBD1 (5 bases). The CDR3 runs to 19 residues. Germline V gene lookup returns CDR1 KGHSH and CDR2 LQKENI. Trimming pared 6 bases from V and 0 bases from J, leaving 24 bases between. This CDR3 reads CASSVPRGPLGYSNQPQHF. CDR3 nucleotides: TGTGCCAGCTCTGTTCCTAGGGGCCCTTTGGGGTATAGCAATCAGCCCCAGCATTTT.

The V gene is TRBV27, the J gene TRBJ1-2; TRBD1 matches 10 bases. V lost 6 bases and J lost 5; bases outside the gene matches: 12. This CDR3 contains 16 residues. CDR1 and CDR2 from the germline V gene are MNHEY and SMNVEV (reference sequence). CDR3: CASSARRDRGWYGYTF. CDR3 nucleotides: TGTGCCAGCAGCGCACGCCGGGACAGGGGTTGGTATGGCTACACCTTC.